Included here is one TCR beta chain sequence, with context. Its antigen remains unidentified. This sample was taken from a study of long-term antiretroviral therapy in people with HIV. Study background: The earliest samples came about a decade before the 2015 immediate-ART recommendation. Study conclusions and caveats: Repertoire composition at all time points was dominated by clones that had expanded before ART. An increase in diversity followed ART, yet levels stayed below transplant donor controls.

The assay used was immunoSEQ (version v3.0), run at survey level. Samples were sequenced targeting roughly 35,000-50,000 T-cell genomes each. Data came from immunoSEQ multiplex PCR; TCRdb stores just in-frame clones and leaves some out. Of 18,000 or so clones listed, 78% were seen once; the top ten hold roughly 7.5%. This TCR derives from a woman aged 40 to 55 with HIV. Sequences were derived from unsorted PBMCs, sampled at the start of antiretroviral therapy, before treatment.

The CDR3 coding sequence is TGTGCCAGTAGTATCTCGGGAAATGCTAACTATGGCTACACCTTC. It yields the protein CASSISGNANYGYTF. The V call is TRBV19, the J call TRBJ1-2; D is unresolved. Trimming took off 3 bases at V and 0 bases at J, with 11 bases between the two ends. The CDR3 spans 15 residues. Germline-derived CDR1 and CDR2 are LNHDA and SQIVND (reference sequence).